The 16 T cell receptor beta chains presented below share a single source sample, sequenced in a study of post-analysis software for immune sequencing data. The authors incorporated unique molecular identifiers into the TCR beta cDNA libraries. TCRdb recomputed calls from the PCR reads with MiXCR, one row per CDR3 protein. The sample lists 750,000 to 900,000 distinct CDR3 sequences, roughly 50% occurring once. Study-wide findings and caveats: TRBV5-6, TRBV5-1 and TRBV20-1 belonged to a set of roughly five TRBV segments that were more frequent in patients than controls.

These receptors' antigens are unknown. What was sequenced was blood. These receptors originate from a girl aged 10-17 years with multiple sclerosis.

The sample holds a few counts of this clonotype. The chain is built from TRBV5-1 and TRBJ2-5; 10 positions match TRBD2. The V segment lost 4 bases and the J segment 6 bases; nucleotides outside the gene matches: 6. The CDR3 spans 14 residues. The V gene's germline CDR1 is SGHRS and CDR2 YFSETQ. CDR3 sequence reads: CASSDSGGGKTQYF. In DNA, the CDR3 is TGCGCCAGCAGCGACAGCGGGGGGGGGAAGACCCAGTACTTC.

This clonotype occurred a few times. The chain couples TRBV29-1 to TRBJ2-7; D is unclear. Germline CDR1 and CDR2: SQVTM and ANQGSEA. The CDR3 has 13 amino acids. The V end lost 2 bases, the J end lost 0 bases, and 8 bases lay between the germline ends. CDR3 bases: TGCAGCGTTGAATGGGGAAACTCCTACGAGCAGTACTTC. Its protein is CSVEWGNSYEQYF.

V and J are TRBV6-5 and TRBJ2-5; D is perhaps TRBD1 (6 bases). Germline V gene lookup returns CDR1 MNHEY and CDR2 SVGAGI. This CDR3 has 16 amino acids. V was trimmed by 0 bases and J by 3 bases, leaving 14 bases between them. The CDR3 nucleotides read TGTGCCAGCAGTTACTCCCTTCTTCGGACAGAAGAGACCCAGTACTTC. Translated: CASSYSLLRTEETQYF.

The CDR3 reads CSPKSAVSTDTQYF. The CDR3, as DNA: TGCAGTCCCAAGTCGGCAGTTAGCACAGATACGCAGTATTTT. The rearrangement uses TRBV20-1 and TRBJ2-3; D ambiguous. This CDR3 is built from 14 residues. The germline gives CDR1 DFQATT, CDR2 SNEGSKA (reference sequence). The ends were cut back, 8 bases at V and 0 bases at J, with 15 bases in the middle.

With respect to this clonotype: One end of the junction fails to match germline, which may point to a read error. The V call is TRBV28, the J call TRBJ2-7; 15 nucleotides align to TRBD2. This CDR3 contains 15 residues. CDR1 MDHEN and CDR2 SYDVKM come from the germline V gene. CDR3 sequence: CASSSPGLAGGERYF. CDR3 sequence (DNA): TGTGCCAGCAGTTCACCGGGACTAGCGGGAGGCGAGCGGTACTTC.

J is TRBJ2-7 and V is TRBV5-6, with D perhaps being TRBD1 or TRBD2 (5 bases each). The V end lost 1 base, the J end lost 1 base, and 12 bases lay between the germline ends. The CDR3 is 15 residues long. Per germline, CDR1 SGHDT and CDR2 YYEEEE. CDR3 loop: CASSLSGTPSYEQYF. The CDR3, as DNA: TGTGCCAGCAGCTTGTCCGGGACCCCTTCCTACGAGCAGTACTTC. Filled out from reference TRBV5-6 and TRBJ2-7, the complete variable domain reads DAGVTQSPTHLIKTRGQQVTLRCSPKSGHDTVSWYQQALGQGPQFIFQYYEEEERQRGNFPDRFSGHQFPNYSSELNVNALLLGDSALYLCASSLSGTPSYEQYFGPGTRLTVT.

Only one count was recorded for this clonotype. The J gene is TRBJ2-5, the V gene TRBV6-5, with 9 bases that match TRBD2. CDR1 and CDR2 (germline): MNHEY, SVGAGI. CDR3 length: 15 residues. The V gene end was trimmed by 6 bases and the J gene end by 5 bases; junction bases not matched to a gene: 10. The CDR3: CASSDGTSRRETQYF. Here the CDR3 DNA reads TGTGCCAGCAGCGACGGGACTAGCAGGCGGGAGACCCAGTACTTC.

CDR3: CASSLGTLNEKLFF. The CDR3 nucleotides read TGTGCCAGCAGCCTTGGAACCCTAAATGAAAAACTGTTTTTT. This chain joins TRBV5-8 and TRBJ1-4, with D hard to call. V lost 4 bases and J 5 bases, leaving 12 bases between the germline ends. Germline values: CDR1 SGHTS, CDR2 YDEGEE. The CDR3 runs 14 residues.

This chain uses TRBV12-3 or TRBV12-4 with TRBJ1-5; 8 bases line up with TRBD1. The CDR3 consists of 19 residues. V shed 5 bases and J 4 bases; nucleotides not matched to a gene: 19. For the CDR3, the DNA is TGTGCCAGCAGTCCCCGGCAGAGACAGGGGACGGGGGGTAATCAGCCCCAGCATTTT. Translating it yields CASSPRQRQGTGGNQPQHF.

The V and J genes are TRBV27 and TRBJ2-1; D may be TRBD2 (6 bases). The ends were cut back, 4 bases at V and 5 bases at J, with 12 bases in the middle. The CDR3 has 14 residues. The germline gives CDR1 MNHEY, CDR2 SMNVEV (reference sequence). CDR3 residues: CASSWGVPDNEQFF. The DNA of the CDR3 is TGTGCCAGCAGTTGGGGGGTCCCAGACAATGAGCAGTTCTTC.

This clonotype was detected only a few times. The chain uses TRBV7-2 and TRBJ2-1, with unresolved D. With 5 bases removed from V and 9 bases from J, the gap between germline ends came to 17 bases. This CDR3 is built from 14 residues. The germline V gene has CDR1 SGHTA and CDR2 FQGNSA. The CDR3 DNA reads as TGTGCCAGCAGCACCAAGTCAAAATCGGGTGAGCAGTTCTTC. Encoded protein: CASSTKSKSGEQFF.

The chain is built from TRBV24-1 and TRBJ2-1; TRBD2 agrees at 15 bases. Germline CDR1 is KGHDR and CDR2 is SFDVKD. This CDR3 is built from 18 residues. Losses at the gene ends were 5 bases for V and 1 base for J; bases not matched to a gene: 5. The CDR3 here is CATSGTSGRAGSYNEQFF. CDR3 DNA sequence: TGTGCCACCAGTGGGACTAGCGGGAGGGCCGGGTCCTACAATGAGCAGTTCTTC.

This clonotype has a handful of counts. The V gene is TRBV29-1, the J gene TRBJ2-1; 7 nucleotides agree with TRBD2. CDR1 SQVTM and CDR2 ANQGSEA come from the germline V gene. This CDR3 region has 13 residues. With V trimmed by 7 bases and J by 3 bases, 6 bases remained unmatched. CDR3 in DNA: TGCAGCGCTGAGACTAGCAGCTACAATGAGCAGTTCTTC. This translates into CSAETSSYNEQFF.

V and J are TRBV5-4 and TRBJ2-1; TRBD1 matches at 8 bases. CDR3 length equals 13 residues. V shed 5 bases and J 3 bases; nucleotides not matched to a gene: 1. Germline loops: CDR1 SGHNT, CDR2 YYREEE (reference sequence). CDR3 bases: TGTGCCAGCAGGGGACAGGACTACAATGAGCAGTTCTTC. Encoded protein: CASRGQDYNEQFF.

The chain links TRBV5-1 to TRBJ2-7; the match to TRBD2 covers 11 bases. The CDR3 covers 16 residues. V lost 1 base, J lost 3 bases, and 6 bases stayed unmatched. Germline values: CDR1 SGHRS, CDR2 YFSETQ. The CDR3 DNA sequence: TGCGCCAGCAGCTTGCGACCCACTAGCGGGAGCTACGAGCAGTACTTC. It yields the protein CASSLRPTSGSYEQYF.

The gene calls are TRBV5-1 and TRBJ2-1; 9 nucleotides agree with TRBD1. J gave up 5 bases and V 0 bases, and 6 bases lay outside the gene matches. Germline values: CDR1 SGHRS, CDR2 YFSETQ. This CDR3 has 16 amino acids. CDR3 region: CASSLEGGQGNNEQFF. Here the CDR3 DNA reads TGCGCCAGCAGCTTGGAGGGGGGACAGGGAAACAATGAGCAGTTCTTC.